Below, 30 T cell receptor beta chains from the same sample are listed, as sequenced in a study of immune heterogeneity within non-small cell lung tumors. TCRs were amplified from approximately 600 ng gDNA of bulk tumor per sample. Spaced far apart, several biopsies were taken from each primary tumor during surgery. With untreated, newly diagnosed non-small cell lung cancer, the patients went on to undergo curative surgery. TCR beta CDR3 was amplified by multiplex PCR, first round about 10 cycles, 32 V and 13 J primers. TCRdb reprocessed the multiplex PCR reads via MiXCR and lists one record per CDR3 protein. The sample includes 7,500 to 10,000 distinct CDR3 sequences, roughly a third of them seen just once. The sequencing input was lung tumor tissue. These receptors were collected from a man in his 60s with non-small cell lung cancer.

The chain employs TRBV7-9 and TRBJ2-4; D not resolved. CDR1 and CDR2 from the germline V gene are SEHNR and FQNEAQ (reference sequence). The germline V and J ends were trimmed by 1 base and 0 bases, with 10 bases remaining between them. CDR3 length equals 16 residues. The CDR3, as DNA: TGTGCCAGCAGCTTAGTGGCAGGTCTAGCCAAAAACATTCAGTACTTC. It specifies CASSLVAGLAKNIQYF. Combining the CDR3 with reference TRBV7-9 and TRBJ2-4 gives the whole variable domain DTGVSQNPRHKITKRGQNVTFRCDPISEHNRLYWYRQTLGQGPEFLTYFQNEAQLEKSRLLSDRFSAERPKGSFSTLEIQRTEQGDSAMYLCASSLVAGLAKNIQYFGAGTRLSVL.

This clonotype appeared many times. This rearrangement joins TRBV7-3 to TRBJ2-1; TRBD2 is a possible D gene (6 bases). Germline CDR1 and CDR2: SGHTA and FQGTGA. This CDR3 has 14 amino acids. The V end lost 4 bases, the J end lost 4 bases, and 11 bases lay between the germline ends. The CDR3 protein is CASSSVGGYNEQFF. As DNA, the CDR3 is TGTGCCAGCAGCTCGGTGGGGGGATACAATGAGCAGTTCTTC.

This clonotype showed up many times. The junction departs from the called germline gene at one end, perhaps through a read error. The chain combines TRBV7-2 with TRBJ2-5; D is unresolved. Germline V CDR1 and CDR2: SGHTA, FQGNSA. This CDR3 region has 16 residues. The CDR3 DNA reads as TGTGCCAGCAGCTTACCCCCAGCTAGAGCCCAAGGGACCCAGTACTTC. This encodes CASSLPPARAQGTQYF.

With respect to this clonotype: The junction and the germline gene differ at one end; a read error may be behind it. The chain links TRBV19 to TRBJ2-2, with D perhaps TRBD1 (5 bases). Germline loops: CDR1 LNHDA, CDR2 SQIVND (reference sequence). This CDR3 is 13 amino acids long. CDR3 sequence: CTSSMPGLGELFF. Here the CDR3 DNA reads TGTACCAGTAGTATGCCAGGGCTCGGGGAGCTGTTTTTT.

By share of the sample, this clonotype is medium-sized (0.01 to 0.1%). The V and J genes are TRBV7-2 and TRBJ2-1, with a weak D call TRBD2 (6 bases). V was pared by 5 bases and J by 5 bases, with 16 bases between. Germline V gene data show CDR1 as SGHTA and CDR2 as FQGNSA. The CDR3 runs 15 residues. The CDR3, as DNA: TGTGCCAGCAGCATCGGGACTGCTAGAAACAATGAGCAGTTCTTC. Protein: CASSIGTARNNEQFF.

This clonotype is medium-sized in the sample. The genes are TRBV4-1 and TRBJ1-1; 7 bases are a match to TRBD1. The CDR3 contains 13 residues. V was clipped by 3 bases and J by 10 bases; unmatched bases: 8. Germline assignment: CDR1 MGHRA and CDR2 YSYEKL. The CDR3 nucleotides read TGCGCCAGCAGCCACGAGACAGGGTTGGTAGCTTTCTTT. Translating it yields CASSHETGLVAFF.

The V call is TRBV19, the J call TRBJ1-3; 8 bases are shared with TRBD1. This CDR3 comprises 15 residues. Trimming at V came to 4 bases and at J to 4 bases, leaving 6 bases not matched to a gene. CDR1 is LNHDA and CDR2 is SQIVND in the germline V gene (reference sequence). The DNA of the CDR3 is TGTGCCAGTAGTAGAACAGGGGGTGTGGGAAACACCATATATTTT. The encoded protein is CASSRTGGVGNTIYF.

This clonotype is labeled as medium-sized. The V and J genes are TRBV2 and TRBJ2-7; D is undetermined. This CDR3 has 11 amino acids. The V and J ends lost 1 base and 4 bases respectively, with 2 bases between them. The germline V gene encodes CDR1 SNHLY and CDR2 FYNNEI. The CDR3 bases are TGTGCCAGCAGTGAAGGGTACGAGCAGTACTTC. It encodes CASSEGYEQYF.

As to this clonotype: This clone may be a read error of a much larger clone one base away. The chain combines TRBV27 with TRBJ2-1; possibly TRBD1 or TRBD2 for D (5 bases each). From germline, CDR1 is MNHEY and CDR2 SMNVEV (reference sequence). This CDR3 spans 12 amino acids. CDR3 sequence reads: CASSFKPGPRLF. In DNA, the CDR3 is TGTGCCAGCAGCTTCAAACCGGGACCCCGGCTCTTC.

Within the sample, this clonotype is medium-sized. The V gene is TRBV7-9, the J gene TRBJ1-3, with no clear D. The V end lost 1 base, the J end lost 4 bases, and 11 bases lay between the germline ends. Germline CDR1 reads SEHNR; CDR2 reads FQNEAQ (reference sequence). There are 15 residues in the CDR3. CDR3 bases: TGTGCCAGCAGCTTAGGTATTACTCGAGGAAACACCATATATTTT. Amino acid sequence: CASSLGITRGNTIYF. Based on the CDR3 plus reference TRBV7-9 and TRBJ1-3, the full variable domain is DTGVSQNPRHKITKRGQNVTFRCDPISEHNRLYWYRQTLGQGPEFLTYFQNEAQLEKSRLLSDRFSAERPKGSFSTLEIQRTEQGDSAMYLCASSLGITRGNTIYFGEGSWLTVV.

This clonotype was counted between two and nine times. CDR3 coding DNA: TGTGCCAGCAGTTTAGAGCTAGCGGGAAAGGACTACGAGCAGTACTTC. It is translated as CASSLELAGKDYEQYF. This chain connects TRBV28 to TRBJ2-7; 9 positions agree with TRBD2. CDR1 and CDR2 (germline): MDHEN, SYDVKM. J lost 3 bases, V lost 2 bases, and 8 bases had no gene match. CDR3 length equals 16 residues.

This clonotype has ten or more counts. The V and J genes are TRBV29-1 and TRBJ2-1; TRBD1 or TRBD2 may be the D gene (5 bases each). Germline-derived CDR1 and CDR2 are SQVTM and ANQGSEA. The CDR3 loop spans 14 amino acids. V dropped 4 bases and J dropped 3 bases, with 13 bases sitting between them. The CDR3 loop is CSVVRGVNYNEQFF. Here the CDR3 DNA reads TGCAGCGTTGTCAGAGGGGTCAACTACAATGAGCAGTTCTTC.

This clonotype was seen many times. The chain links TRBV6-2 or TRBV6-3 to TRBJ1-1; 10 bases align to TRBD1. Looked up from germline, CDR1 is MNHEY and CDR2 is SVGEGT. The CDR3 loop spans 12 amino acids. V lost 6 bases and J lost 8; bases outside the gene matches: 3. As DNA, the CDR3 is TGTGCCAGCAGGACAGGGGGCCCCGAAGCTTTCTTT. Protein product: CASRTGGPEAFF.

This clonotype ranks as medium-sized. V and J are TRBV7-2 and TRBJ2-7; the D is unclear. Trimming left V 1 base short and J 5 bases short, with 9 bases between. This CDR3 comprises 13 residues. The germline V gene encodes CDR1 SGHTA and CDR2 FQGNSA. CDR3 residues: CASSLVTRNEQYF. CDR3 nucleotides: TGTGCCAGCAGCTTAGTGACTCGTAACGAGCAGTACTTC.

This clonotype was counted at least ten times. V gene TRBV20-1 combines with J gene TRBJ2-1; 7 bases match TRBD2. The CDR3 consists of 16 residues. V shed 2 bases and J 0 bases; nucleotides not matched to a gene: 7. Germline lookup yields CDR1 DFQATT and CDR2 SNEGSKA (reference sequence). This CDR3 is CSARRGAGSSYNEQFF. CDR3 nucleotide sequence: TGCAGTGCTAGAAGGGGAGCGGGATCCTCCTACAATGAGCAGTTCTTC.

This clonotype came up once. CDR3 coding DNA: TGTGCCAGCAGTGAGGCAGGGGGCATCACTGAAGCTTTCTTT. Encoded protein: CASSEAGGITEAFF. This sequence joins TRBV12-3 or TRBV12-4 and TRBJ1-1, with TRBD1 matching over 8 bases. The J segment lost 4 bases and the V segment lost 5 bases, leaving 6 bases of the junction unmatched. CDR3 length: 14 residues.

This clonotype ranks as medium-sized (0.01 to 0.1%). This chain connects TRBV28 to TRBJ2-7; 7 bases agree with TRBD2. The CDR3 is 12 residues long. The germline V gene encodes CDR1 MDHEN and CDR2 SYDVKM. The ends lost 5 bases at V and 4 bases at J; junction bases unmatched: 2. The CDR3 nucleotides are TGTGCCAGCAGTCTCGGGGGGTACGAGCAGTACTTC. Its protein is CASSLGGYEQYF.

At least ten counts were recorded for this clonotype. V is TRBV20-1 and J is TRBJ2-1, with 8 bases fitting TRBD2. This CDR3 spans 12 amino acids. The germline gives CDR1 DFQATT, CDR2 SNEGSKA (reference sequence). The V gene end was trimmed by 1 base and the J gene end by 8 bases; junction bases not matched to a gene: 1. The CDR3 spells CSARAGGDEQFF. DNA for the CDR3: TGCAGTGCTAGAGCGGGAGGGGATGAGCAGTTCTTC.

The chain's CDR3 is CAWSYPGSGSYEQYF. CDR3 coding DNA: TGTGCCTGGAGTTATCCCGGTAGCGGCTCCTACGAGCAGTACTTC. The V and J genes are TRBV30 and TRBJ2-7; D is perhaps TRBD2 (6 bases). V was cut by 2 bases and J by 0 bases, with 14 bases left in between. The CDR3 is 15 amino acids. CDR1 and CDR2 from the germline V gene are GTSNPN and SVGIG (reference sequence).

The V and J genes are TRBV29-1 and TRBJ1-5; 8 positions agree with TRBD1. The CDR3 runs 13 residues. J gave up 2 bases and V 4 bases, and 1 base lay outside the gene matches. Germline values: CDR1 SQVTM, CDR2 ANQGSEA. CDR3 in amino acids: CSVGGQGNQPQHF. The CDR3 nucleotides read TGCAGCGTTGGGGGACAGGGCAATCAGCCCCAGCATTTT.

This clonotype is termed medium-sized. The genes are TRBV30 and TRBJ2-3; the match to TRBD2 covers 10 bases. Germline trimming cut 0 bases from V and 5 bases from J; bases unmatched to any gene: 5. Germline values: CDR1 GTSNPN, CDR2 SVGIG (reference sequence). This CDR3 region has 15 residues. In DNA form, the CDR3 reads TGTGCCTGGAGTGTCTCAGCGGGAGGGGTAGATACGCAGTATTTT. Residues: CAWSVSAGGVDTQYF.

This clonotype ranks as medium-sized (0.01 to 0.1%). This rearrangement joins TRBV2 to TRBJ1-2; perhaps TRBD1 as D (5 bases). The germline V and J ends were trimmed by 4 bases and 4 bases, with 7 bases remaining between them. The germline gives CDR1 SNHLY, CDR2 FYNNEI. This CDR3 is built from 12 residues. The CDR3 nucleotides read TGTGCCAGCAGTGCCGGGGCCTATGGCTACACCTTC. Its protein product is CASSAGAYGYTF.

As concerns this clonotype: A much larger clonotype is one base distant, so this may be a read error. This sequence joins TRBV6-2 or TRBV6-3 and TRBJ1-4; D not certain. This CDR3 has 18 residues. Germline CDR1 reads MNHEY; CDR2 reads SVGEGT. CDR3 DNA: TGTGCCTGCAGTTACTCGATCACCCCAAGGGAGACTAATGAAAAACTGTTTTTT. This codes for CACSYSITPRETNEKLFF.

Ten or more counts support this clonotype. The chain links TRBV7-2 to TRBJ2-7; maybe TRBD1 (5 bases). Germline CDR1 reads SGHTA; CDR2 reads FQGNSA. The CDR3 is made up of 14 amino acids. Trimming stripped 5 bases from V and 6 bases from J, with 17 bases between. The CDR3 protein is CASSRDRSAAEQYF. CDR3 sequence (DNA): TGTGCCAGCAGCCGAGACAGATCCGCGGCCGAGCAGTACTTC.

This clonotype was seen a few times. CDR3 nucleotide sequence: TGTGCCAGCAGCCAAGTTGCGCAAGAGCAGTTCTTC. The encoded protein is CASSQVAQEQFF. V usage is TRBV4-2 and J usage is TRBJ2-1; D remains unclear. Between the trimmed V and J ends, which lost 1 base and 10 bases, there was a span of 8 bases. The V gene's germline CDR1 is LGHNA and CDR2 YNFKEQ. CDR3 length equals 12 residues.

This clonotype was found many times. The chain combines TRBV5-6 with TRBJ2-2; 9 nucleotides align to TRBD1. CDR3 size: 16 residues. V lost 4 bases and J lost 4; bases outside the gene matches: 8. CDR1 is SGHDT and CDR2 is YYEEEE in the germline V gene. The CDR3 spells CASSPGTGLTTGELFF. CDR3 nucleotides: TGTGCCAGCAGCCCCGGGACAGGGCTTACCACCGGGGAGCTGTTTTTT.

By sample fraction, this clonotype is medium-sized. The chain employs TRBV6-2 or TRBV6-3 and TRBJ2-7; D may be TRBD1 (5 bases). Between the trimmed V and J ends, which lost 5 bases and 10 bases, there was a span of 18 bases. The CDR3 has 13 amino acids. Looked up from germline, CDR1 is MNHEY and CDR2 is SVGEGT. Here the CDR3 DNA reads TGTGCCAGCAGTAGGGGTCGTCTGACGGGTCAGTACTTC. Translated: CASSRGRLTGQYF.

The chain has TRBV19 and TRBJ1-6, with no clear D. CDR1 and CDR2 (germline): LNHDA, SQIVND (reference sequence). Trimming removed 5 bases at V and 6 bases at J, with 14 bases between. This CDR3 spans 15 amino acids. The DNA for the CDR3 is TGTGCCAGTAGTGTCAGCCTCGATGGTAATTCACCCCTCCACTTT. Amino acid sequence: CASSVSLDGNSPLHF.

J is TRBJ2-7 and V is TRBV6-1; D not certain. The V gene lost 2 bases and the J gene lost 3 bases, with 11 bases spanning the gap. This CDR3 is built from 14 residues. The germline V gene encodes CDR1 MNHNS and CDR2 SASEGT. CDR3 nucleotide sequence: TGTGCCAGCAGTGAAAGGGATCTGGGCTACGAGCAGTACTTC. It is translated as CASSERDLGYEQYF.

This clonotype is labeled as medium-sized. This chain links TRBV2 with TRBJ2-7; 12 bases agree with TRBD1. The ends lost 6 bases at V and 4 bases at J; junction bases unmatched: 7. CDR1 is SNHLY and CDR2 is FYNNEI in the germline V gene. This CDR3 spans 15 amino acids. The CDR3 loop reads CASRDMGQGAYEQYF. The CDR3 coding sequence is TGTGCCAGCAGAGATATGGGACAGGGGGCTTACGAGCAGTACTTC.